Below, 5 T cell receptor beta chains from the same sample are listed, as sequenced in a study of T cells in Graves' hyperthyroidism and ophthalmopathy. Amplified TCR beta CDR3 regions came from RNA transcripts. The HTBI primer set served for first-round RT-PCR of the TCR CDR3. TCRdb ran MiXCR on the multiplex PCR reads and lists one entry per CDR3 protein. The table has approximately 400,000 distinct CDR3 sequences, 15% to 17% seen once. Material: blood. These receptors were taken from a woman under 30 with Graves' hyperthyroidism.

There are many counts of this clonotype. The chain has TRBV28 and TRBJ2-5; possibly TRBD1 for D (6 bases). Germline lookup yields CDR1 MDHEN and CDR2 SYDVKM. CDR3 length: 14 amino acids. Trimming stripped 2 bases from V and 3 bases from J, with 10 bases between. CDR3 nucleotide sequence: TGTGCCAGCAGTTTACTGGGGGCAGAAGAGACCCAGTACTTC. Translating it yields CASSLLGAEETQYF.

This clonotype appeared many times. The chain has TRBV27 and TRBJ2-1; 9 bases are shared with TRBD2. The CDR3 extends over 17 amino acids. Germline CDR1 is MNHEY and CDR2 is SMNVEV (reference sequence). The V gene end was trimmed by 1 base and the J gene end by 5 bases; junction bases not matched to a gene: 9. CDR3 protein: CASSLFLRGLADNEQFF. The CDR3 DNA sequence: TGTGCCAGCAGTTTATTCTTGAGGGGACTAGCCGACAATGAGCAGTTCTTC.

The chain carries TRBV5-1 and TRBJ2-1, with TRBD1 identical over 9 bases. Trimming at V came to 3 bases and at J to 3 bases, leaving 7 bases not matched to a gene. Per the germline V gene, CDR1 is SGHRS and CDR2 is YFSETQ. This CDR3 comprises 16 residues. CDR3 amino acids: CASSSTGTGYYNEQFF. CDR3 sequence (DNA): TGCGCCAGCAGCTCAACCGGGACAGGGTACTACAATGAGCAGTTCTTC.

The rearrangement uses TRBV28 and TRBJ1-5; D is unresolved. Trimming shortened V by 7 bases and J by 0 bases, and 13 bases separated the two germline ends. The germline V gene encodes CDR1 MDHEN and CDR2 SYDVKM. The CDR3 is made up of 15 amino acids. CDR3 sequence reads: CASTQGRISNQPQHF. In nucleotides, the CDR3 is TGTGCCAGCACCCAAGGGAGGATTAGCAATCAGCCCCAGCATTTT.

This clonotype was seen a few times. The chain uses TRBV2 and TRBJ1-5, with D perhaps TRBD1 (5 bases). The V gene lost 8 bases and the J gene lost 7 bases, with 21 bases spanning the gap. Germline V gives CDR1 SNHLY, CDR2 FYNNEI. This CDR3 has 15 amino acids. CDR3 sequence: CASELESGLGQPQHF. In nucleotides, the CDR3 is TGTGCCAGCGAGTTGGAATCGGGGCTAGGGCAGCCCCAGCATTTT.